The T cell receptor (beta chain) under discussion was sequenced for a study of T cell changes during pregnancy in multiple sclerosis. Clones were read by immunoSEQ multiplex PCR, and TCRdb kept only the in-frame ones, dropping some. The sample has about 50,000 clones, about 94% seen once. Trimming stripped 4 bases from V and 1 base from J, with 13 bases between. The CDR3 has 15 amino acids. From germline, CDR1 is SGHAT and CDR2 FQDESV (reference sequence). V is TRBV11-1 and J is TRBJ1-1; no reliable D call. The receptor was isolated from a female donor with multiple sclerosis, enrolled in a pregnancy study. The sequences come from CD8+ T cells from peripheral blood mononuclear cells, collected in the first trimester of pregnancy. The CDR3, as DNA: TGTGCCAGCAGCTCCGACGGGGATGGGAACACTGAAGCTTTCTTT. This sequence encodes CASSSDGDGNTEAFF.